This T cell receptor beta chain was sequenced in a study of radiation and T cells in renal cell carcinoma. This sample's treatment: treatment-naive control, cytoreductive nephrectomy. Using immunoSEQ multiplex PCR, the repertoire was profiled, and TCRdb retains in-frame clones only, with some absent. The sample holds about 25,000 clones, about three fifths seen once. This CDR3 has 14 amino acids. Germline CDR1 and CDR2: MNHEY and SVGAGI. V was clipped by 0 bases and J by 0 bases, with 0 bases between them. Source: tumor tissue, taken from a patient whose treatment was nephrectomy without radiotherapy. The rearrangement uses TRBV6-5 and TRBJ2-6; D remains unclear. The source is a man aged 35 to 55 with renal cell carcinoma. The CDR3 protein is CASSYSSGANVLTF. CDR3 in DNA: TGTGCCAGCAGTTACTCCTCTGGGGCCAACGTCCTGACTTTC.